The clone carrying this T cell receptor (beta chain) has just a few counts. Its specificity is not known. This CDR3 is 15 amino acids long. CDR1 and CDR2 from the germline V gene are MGHDK and SYGVNS. Trimming took 3 bases from V and 2 from J; bases not matched to a gene: 1. Using quantitative 5'-RACE with molecular barcodes, the authors made TCR beta libraries. TCRdb passed the 5' RACE reads through MiXCR, listing each CDR3 protein once. The table shows around 230,000 distinct CDR3 sequences, with 8.6% occurring only once. These data are taken from a study of CD8 T cells in ankylosing spondylitis. Study results and limitations: The authors reported significant enrichment of disease-linked clones in matched ankylosing spondylitis synovial fluid.

The material sequenced was blood, either unsorted or a sorted T cell fraction (not recorded which). The TCR was taken from a male donor with ankylosing spondylitis or in good health (not recorded which). The chain couples TRBV25-1 to TRBJ2-6; TRBD1 agrees at 7 bases. DNA for the CDR3: TGTGCCAGCAGTGACGACAGGGCTGGGGCCAACGTCCTGACTTTC. Protein: CASSDDRAGANVLTF.